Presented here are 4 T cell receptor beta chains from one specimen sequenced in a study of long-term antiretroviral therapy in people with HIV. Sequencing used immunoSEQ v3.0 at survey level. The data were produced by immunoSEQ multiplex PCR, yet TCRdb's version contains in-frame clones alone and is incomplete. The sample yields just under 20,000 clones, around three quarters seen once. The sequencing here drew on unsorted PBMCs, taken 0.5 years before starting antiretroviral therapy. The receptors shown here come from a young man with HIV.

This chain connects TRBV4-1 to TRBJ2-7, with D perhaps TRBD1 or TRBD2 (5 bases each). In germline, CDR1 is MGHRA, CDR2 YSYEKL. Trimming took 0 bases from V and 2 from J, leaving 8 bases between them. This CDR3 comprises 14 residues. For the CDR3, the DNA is TGCGCCAGCAGCCAAGAGCTGGGACCCTACGAGCAGTACTTC. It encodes CASSQELGPYEQYF.

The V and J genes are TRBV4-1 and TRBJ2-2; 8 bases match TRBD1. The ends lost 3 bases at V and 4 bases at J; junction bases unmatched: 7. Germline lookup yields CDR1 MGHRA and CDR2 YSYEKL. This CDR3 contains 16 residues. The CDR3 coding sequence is TGCGCCAGCAGCCACTCAGGGGGCAAGAGCACCGGGGAGCTGTTTTTT. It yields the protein CASSHSGGKSTGELFF.

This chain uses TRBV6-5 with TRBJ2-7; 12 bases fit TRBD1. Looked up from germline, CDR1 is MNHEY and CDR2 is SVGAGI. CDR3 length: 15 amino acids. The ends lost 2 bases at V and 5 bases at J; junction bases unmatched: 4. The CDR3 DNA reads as TGTGCCAGCAGTTACGGGACAGGGGGCTTCGACGAGCAGTACTTC. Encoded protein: CASSYGTGGFDEQYF.

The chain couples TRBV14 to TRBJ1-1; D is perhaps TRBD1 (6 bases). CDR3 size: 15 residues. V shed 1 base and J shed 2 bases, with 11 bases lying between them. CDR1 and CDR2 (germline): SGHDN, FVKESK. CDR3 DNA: TGTGCCAGCAGCCAAGCGAGGGGGGCTAACACTGAAGCTTTCTTT. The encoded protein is CASSQARGANTEAFF.